Below are 9 T cell receptor beta chains sequenced from a single sample in a study of T cell responses to AZD1222 COVID-19 vaccine. Repertoires were generated with immunoSEQ multiplex PCR, while TCRdb's copy carries only in-frame clones and drops some. The profile shows about 120,000 clones, around 87% of them singletons. The input for sequencing was peripheral blood, taken on day 0 of AZD1222 vaccination. All receptors derive from an adult in good health.

This clone appeared a single time. The rearrangement uses TRBV6-6 and TRBJ1-1, with D tentatively TRBD1 (6 bases). This CDR3 has 15 residues. Germline V gives CDR1 MNHNY, CDR2 SVGAGI (reference sequence). The V end was cut by 6 bases, the J end by 0 bases, with 14 bases between. CDR3 sequence: CASSTGPALNTEAFF. In DNA, the CDR3 is TGTGCCAGCAGCACAGGGCCGGCCTTGAACACTGAAGCTTTCTTT.

This chain uses TRBV4-2 with TRBJ1-2, with 8 bases aligning to TRBD1. The ends lost 3 bases at V and 8 bases at J; junction bases unmatched: 8. The CDR3 length is 14 residues. Germline values: CDR1 LGHNA, CDR2 YNFKEQ. CDR3 sequence (DNA): TGTGCCAGCAGCCAGCCTACAGGGGGTCGGGGCTACACCTTC. Protein: CASSQPTGGRGYTF.

This chain uses TRBV11-2 with TRBJ2-1; D possibly uses TRBD1 or TRBD2 (5 bases each). V was shortened by 1 base and J by 9 bases, with 16 bases between the two germline ends. The CDR3 length is 15 residues. CDR1 and CDR2 from the germline V gene are SGHAT and FQNNGV. This chain's CDR3 is CASSLGGLTGIEQFF. The CDR3, as DNA: TGTGCCAGCAGCTTAGGGGGGTTAACAGGTATTGAGCAGTTCTTC. Full variable domain (rest looked up from reference TRBV11-2 and TRBJ2-1): EAGVAQSPRYKIIEKRQSVAFWCNPISGHATLYWYQQILGQGPKLLIQFQNNGVVDDSQLPKDRFSAERLKGVDSTLKIQPAKLEDSAVYLCASSLGGLTGIEQFFGPGTRLTVL.

The chain has TRBV4-1 and TRBJ1-4; unclear D gene. Germline loops: CDR1 MGHRA, CDR2 YSYEKL. Trimming removed 1 base from V and 4 bases from J, with 1 base in between. This CDR3 contains 12 residues. CDR3 amino acids: CASSQVNEKLFF. In DNA form, the CDR3 reads TGCGCCAGCAGCCAAGTTAATGAAAAACTGTTTTTT.

This clone was detected a few times. The chain links TRBV5-1 to TRBJ1-2; D gene unclear. This CDR3 is built from 13 residues. The germline CDR1 and CDR2 sequences are SGHRS and YFSETQ. Trimming cost V 4 bases and J 8 bases, with 15 bases left between them. This CDR3 is CASSLSGEAGYTF. The CDR3 region has the DNA TGCGCCAGCAGCCTGAGTGGCGAAGCGGGCTACACCTTC.

The chain is built from TRBV10-3 and TRBJ1-5; tentatively, D is TRBD1 (6 bases). CDR3 size: 14 residues. Germline lookup yields CDR1 ENHRY and CDR2 SYGVKD. Trimming stripped 2 bases from V and 5 bases from J, with 10 bases between. CDR3 protein: CAISEEQGHQPQHF. DNA of the CDR3: TGTGCCATCAGTGAGGAACAGGGACATCAGCCCCAGCATTTT.

The CDR3 sequence: CSVEGQGAKSYNEQFF. CDR3 bases: TGCAGCGTTGAAGGGCAGGGGGCGAAGTCCTACAATGAGCAGTTCTTC. The chain employs TRBV29-1 and TRBJ2-1; 8 nucleotides line up with TRBD1. The germline V gene has CDR1 SQVTM and CDR2 ANQGSEA. Unmatched junction bases numbered 6, after V lost 1 base and J lost 1 base. The CDR3 runs 16 residues.

The rearrangement links TRBV10-1 to TRBJ2-1, with 9 bases identical to TRBD2. The V and J ends lost 3 bases and 8 bases, in that order; junction bases with no gene match: 8. This CDR3 region has 15 residues. Germline assignment: CDR1 WNHNN and CDR2 SYGVQD (reference sequence). CDR3 bases: TGCGCCAGCAGTGAAAGGCGGGGGGGGATCGATGAGCAGTTCTTC. Protein sequence: CASSERRGGIDEQFF.

The CDR3 reads CASSTSGTSTDTQYF. CDR3 coding DNA: TGTGCCAGCAGCACCTCCGGGACTAGCACAGATACGCAGTATTTT. The chain couples TRBV11-2 to TRBJ2-3, with D possibly TRBD2 on 6 matching bases. Germline-derived CDR1 and CDR2 are SGHAT and FQNNGV. Between the trimmed V and J ends, which lost 5 bases and 0 bases, there was a span of 12 bases. The CDR3 sequence is 15 residues long.